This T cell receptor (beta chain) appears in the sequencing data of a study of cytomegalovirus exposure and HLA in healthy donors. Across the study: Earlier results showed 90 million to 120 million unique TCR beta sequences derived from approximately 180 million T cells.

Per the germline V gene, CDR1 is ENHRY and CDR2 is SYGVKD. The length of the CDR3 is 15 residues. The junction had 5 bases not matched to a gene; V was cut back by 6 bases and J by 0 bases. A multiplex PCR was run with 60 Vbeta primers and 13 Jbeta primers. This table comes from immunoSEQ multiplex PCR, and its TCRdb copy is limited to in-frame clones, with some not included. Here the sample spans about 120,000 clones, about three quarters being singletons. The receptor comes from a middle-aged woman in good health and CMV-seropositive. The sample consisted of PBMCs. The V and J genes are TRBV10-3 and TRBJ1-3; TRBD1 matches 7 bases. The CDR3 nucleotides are TGTGCCATCAGCCAGGGGGTAGCCTCTGGAAACACCATATATTTT. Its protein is CAISQGVASGNTIYF.